This T cell receptor (beta chain) was documented in a study of T cell responses to AZD1222 COVID-19 vaccine. Findings and caveats of the study: Only a handful of AZD1222 recipients, about six in all, had baseline seropositivity. All repertoire sampling was performed exclusively after the peak T cell response. White British people made up most donors, females outnumbered males, and clonal diversity was possibly underestimated.

Data came from immunoSEQ multiplex PCR; TCRdb stores just in-frame clones and leaves some out. The sample records tens of thousands of clones, 70% to 90% being singletons. The CDR3 is 13 residues long. V was clipped by 8 bases and J by 7 bases; unmatched bases: 7. Per germline, CDR1 SGHNT and CDR2 YYREEE (reference sequence). As regards this clone: Its target is not known.

V is TRBV5-4 and J is TRBJ2-1; 9 nucleotides match TRBD1. The sequence derives from an adult in good health. Sequenced material: peripheral blood, taken on day 0 of AZD1222 vaccination. CDR3 coding DNA: TGTGCCAGTCCGGGACAGGGAGGGAATGAGCAGTTCTTC. Translated: CASPGQGGNEQFF.